The rows below give T cell receptor beta chains drawn from one sample of a study of shared clonotypes between healthy human individuals. Sequenced by immunoSEQ multiplex PCR; TCRdb stores in-frame clones only, minus some. The repertoire has around 2,000,000 clones, 85% to 95% of them found once; the top ten carry around 1.1%. Specimen: naive CD8+ T cells sorted from blood. The receptors shown here come from a man between 18 and 29 years old in good health. Each CDR3 is given with its conserved first and last residue. D genes are given only for firm matches. The size of a clone is reported for some rows only, either as once, few or many, or as a class for expanded clones.

v_gene,d_gene,j_gene,abundance,CDR3aa,CDR3nt
TRBV2,.,TRBJ2-7,.,CASSVDGDRVSYEQYF,TGTGCCAGCAGTGTAGACGGGGATCGGGTCTCCTACGAGCAGTACTTC
TRBV5-6,TRBD1,TRBJ1-6,.,CASSSGTGRSPLHF,TGTGCCAGCAGCTCGGGGACAGGTCGATCACCCCTCCACTTT
TRBV28,.,TRBJ2-5,.,CASSSGGELQETQYF,TGTGCCAGCAGTTCTGGCGGGGAGTTACAAGAGACCCAGTACTTC
TRBV7-2,TRBD1,TRBJ1-5,.,CASSLTGAYQPQHF,TGTGCCAGCAGTTTAACAGGGGCATATCAGCCCCAGCATTTT
TRBV6-6,.,TRBJ2-1,.,CASSYGGGAYNEQFF,TGTGCCAGCAGTTACGGGGGGGGCGCTTACAATGAGCAGTTCTTC
TRBV5-4,.,TRBJ1-2,.,CAAQGPNYGYTF,TGTGCCGCCCAGGGCCCGAACTATGGCTACACCTTC
TRBV4-3,.,TRBJ2-1,.,CASSQSQGYNEQFF,TGCGCCAGCAGCCAGTCCCAGGGCTACAATGAGCAGTTCTTC
TRBV30,TRBD2,TRBJ2-1,.,CAWEGIAGHEQFF,TGTGCCTGGGAGGGGATAGCGGGACATGAGCAGTTCTTC
TRBV4-1,.,TRBJ2-3,few,CASSHNIGTDTQYF,TGCGCCAGCAGCCACAACATCGGCACAGATACGCAGTATTTT
TRBV2,.,TRBJ2-6,.,CASSVSRWQGGSGANVLTF,TGTGCCAGCAGTGTCAGTCGGTGGCAGGGAGGTTCTGGGGCCAACGTCCTGACTTTC
TRBV4-1,TRBD1,TRBJ2-7,.,CASSPSGTGRYEQYF,TGCGCCAGCAGCCCGTCGGGGACAGGGAGGTACGAGCAGTACTTC
TRBV28,.,TRBJ2-7,.,CASRQDSSYEQYF,TGTGCCAGCAGACAGGACAGCTCCTACGAGCAGTACTTC
TRBV7-9,TRBD1,TRBJ2-7,.,CASSATGRGFPYEQYF,TGTGCCAGCAGCGCCACAGGCAGGGGGTTCCCCTACGAGCAGTACTTC
TRBV6-5,TRBD2,TRBJ2-1,.,CASSYGLADLGNEQFF,TGTGCCAGCAGTTATGGACTAGCGGATTTGGGGAATGAGCAGTTCTTC
TRBV5-1,.,TRBJ1-1,.,CASSLAGGGTEAFF,TGCGCCAGCAGCTTGGCTGGGGGCGGGACTGAAGCTTTCTTT
TRBV19,.,TRBJ2-1,.,CASTHGQDPNEQFF,TGTGCCAGTACCCACGGGCAGGACCCCAATGAGCAGTTCTTC
TRBV7-9,TRBD2,TRBJ2-1,.,CASSYSGSPADEQFF,TGTGCCAGCAGTTATAGCGGGTCCCCCGCCGATGAGCAGTTCTTC
TRBV6-6,TRBD1,TRBJ2-3,.,CASSYSRDSRTDTQYF,TGTGCCAGCAGTTACTCGAGGGACAGCCGCACAGATACGCAGTATTTT
TRBV19,.,TRBJ2-7,.,CASSSGVSYEQYF,TGTGCCAGTAGTAGCGGGGTTTCCTACGAGCAGTACTTC
TRBV5-1,TRBD1,TRBJ2-7,.,CASSLSGTGGYEQYF,TGCGCCAGCAGCTTATCCGGGACAGGAGGTTACGAGCAGTACTTC
TRBV5-4,.,TRBJ1-1,.,CASSTSTGEAFF,TGTGCCAGCAGCACCTCCACAGGTGAAGCTTTCTTT
TRBV6-5,.,TRBJ2-7,.,CASSYDPGYEQYF,TGTGCCAGCAGTTACGACCCCGGGTACGAGCAGTACTTC
TRBV30,.,TRBJ1-2,few,CAWIDRLYGYTF,TGTGCCTGGATTGACAGGCTCTATGGCTACACCTTC
TRBV19,TRBD1,TRBJ1-5,.,CASRDRELGSNQPQHF,TGTGCCAGTAGGGACAGGGAGTTGGGTAGCAATCAGCCCCAGCATTTT
TRBV9,.,TRBJ1-1,once,CASSEEVANTEAFF,TGTGCCAGCAGCGAGGAGGTGGCGAACACTGAAGCTTTCTTT
TRBV10-2,TRBD1,TRBJ1-6,.,CASSESLWGQSNSPLHF,TGCGCCAGCAGTGAGTCTTTGTGGGGACAGTCAAATTCACCCCTCCACTTT
TRBV6-5,.,TRBJ2-1,.,CASGLRAFKPYEQFF,TGTGCCAGTGGGCTGAGGGCGTTCAAGCCCTATGAGCAGTTCTTC
TRBV9,TRBD1,TRBJ1-1,.,CASSVAGQGGAEAFF,TGTGCCAGCAGCGTAGCGGGACAGGGAGGCGCTGAAGCTTTCTTT
TRBV11-2,TRBD2,TRBJ2-3,.,CASSPHLLAGGPTQYF,TGTGCCAGCAGCCCGCACTTACTAGCGGGGGGGCCTACGCAGTATTTT
TRBV11-2,TRBD2,TRBJ2-7,.,CASSLRGGQRSYEQYF,TGTGCCAGCAGCCTTCGGGGGGGGCAACGATCCTACGAGCAGTACTTC
TRBV7-3,TRBD2,TRBJ2-1,.,CASSLRPTSGAYNEQFF,TGTGCCAGCAGCTTAAGGCCCACTAGCGGGGCATACAATGAGCAGTTCTTC
TRBV6-1,TRBD1,TRBJ1-1,.,CASSARLQGEMNTEAFF,TGTGCCAGCAGTGCCCGTTTACAGGGGGAGATGAACACTGAAGCTTTCTTT
TRBV5-1,TRBD2,TRBJ2-1,.,CASSLEGTSGNEQFF,TGCGCCAGCAGCTTGGAGGGGACTAGCGGCAATGAGCAGTTCTTC
TRBV7-9,.,TRBJ2-7,.,CASSPDEGPVSYEQYF,TGTGCCAGCAGCCCTGATGAGGGACCCGTCTCCTACGAGCAGTACTTC
TRBV30,.,TRBJ1-3,.,CAWSSQSSGNTIYF,TGTGCCTGGAGTTCTCAGAGCTCTGGAAACACCATATATTTT
TRBV4-3,TRBD2,TRBJ2-3,once,CASSPLLSGSTDTQYF,TGCGCCAGCAGCCCGCTTCTTAGCGGGAGCACAGATACGCAGTATTTT
TRBV13,TRBD2,TRBJ2-3,.,CASSPLMSGGADTQYF,TGTGCCAGCAGCCCCCTTATGAGCGGGGGGGCAGATACGCAGTATTTT
TRBV4-3,.,TRBJ2-1,.,CASSQGTDYSYNEQFF,TGCGCCAGCAGCCAAGGTACAGACTATTCCTACAATGAGCAGTTCTTC
TRBV4-2,.,TRBJ2-5,.,CASSQKTDQETQYF,TGTGCCAGCAGCCAAAAGACAGATCAAGAGACCCAGTACTTC
TRBV9,.,TRBJ2-1,.,CASSAQDYNEQFF,TGTGCCAGCAGCGCCCAGGACTACAATGAGCAGTTCTTC
TRBV5-6,.,TRBJ2-1,.,CASNDDHNEQFF,TGTGCCAGCAACGATGACCATAATGAGCAGTTCTTC
TRBV28,TRBD1,TRBJ2-7,.,CASRYQGVDEQYF,TGTGCCAGCAGGTACCAGGGGGTCGACGAGCAGTACTTC
TRBV4-3,.,TRBJ2-7,.,CASSQEGVGSYEQYF,TGCGCCAGCAGCCAAGAAGGGGTTGGATCCTACGAGCAGTACTTC